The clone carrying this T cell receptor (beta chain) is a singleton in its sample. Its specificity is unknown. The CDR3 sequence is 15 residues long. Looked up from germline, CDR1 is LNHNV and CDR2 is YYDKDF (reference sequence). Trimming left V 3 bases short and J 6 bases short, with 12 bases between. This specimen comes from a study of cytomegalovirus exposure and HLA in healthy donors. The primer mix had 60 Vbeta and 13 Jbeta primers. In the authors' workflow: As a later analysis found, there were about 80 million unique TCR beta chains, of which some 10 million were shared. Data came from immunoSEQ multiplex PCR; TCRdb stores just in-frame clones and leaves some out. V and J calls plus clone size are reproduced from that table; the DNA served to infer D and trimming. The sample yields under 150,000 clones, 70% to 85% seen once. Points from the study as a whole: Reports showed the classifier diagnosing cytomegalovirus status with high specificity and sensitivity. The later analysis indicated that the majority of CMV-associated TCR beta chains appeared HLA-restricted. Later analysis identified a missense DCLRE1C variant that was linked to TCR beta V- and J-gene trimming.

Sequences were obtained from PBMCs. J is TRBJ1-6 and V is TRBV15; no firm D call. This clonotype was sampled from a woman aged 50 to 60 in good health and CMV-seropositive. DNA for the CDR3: TGTGCCACCAGCAGGTGGGCCATGGGTAATTCACCCCTCCACTTT. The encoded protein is CATSRWAMGNSPLHF. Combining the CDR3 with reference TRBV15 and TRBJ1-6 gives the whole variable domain DAMVIQNPRYQVTQFGKPVTLSCSQTLNHNVMYWYQQKSSQAPKLLFHYYDKDFNNEADTPDNFQSRRPNTSFCFLDIRSPGLGDTAMYLCATSRWAMGNSPLHFGNGTRLTVT.